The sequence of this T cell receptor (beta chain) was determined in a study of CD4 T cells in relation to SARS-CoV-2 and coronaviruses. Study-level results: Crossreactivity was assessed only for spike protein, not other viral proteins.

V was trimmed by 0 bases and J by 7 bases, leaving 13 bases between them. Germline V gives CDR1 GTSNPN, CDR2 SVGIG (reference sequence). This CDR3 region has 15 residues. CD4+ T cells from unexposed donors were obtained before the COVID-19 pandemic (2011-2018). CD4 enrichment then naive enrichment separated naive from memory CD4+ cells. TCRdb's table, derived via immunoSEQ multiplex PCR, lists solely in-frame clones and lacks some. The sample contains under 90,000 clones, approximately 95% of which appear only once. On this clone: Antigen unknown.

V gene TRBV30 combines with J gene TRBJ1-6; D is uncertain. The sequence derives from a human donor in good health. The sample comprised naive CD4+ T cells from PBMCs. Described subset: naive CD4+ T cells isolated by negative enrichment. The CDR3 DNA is TGTGCCTGGAGTGTATTGCGAGGAGGGAATTCACCCCTCCACTTT. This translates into CAWSVLRGGNSPLHF.